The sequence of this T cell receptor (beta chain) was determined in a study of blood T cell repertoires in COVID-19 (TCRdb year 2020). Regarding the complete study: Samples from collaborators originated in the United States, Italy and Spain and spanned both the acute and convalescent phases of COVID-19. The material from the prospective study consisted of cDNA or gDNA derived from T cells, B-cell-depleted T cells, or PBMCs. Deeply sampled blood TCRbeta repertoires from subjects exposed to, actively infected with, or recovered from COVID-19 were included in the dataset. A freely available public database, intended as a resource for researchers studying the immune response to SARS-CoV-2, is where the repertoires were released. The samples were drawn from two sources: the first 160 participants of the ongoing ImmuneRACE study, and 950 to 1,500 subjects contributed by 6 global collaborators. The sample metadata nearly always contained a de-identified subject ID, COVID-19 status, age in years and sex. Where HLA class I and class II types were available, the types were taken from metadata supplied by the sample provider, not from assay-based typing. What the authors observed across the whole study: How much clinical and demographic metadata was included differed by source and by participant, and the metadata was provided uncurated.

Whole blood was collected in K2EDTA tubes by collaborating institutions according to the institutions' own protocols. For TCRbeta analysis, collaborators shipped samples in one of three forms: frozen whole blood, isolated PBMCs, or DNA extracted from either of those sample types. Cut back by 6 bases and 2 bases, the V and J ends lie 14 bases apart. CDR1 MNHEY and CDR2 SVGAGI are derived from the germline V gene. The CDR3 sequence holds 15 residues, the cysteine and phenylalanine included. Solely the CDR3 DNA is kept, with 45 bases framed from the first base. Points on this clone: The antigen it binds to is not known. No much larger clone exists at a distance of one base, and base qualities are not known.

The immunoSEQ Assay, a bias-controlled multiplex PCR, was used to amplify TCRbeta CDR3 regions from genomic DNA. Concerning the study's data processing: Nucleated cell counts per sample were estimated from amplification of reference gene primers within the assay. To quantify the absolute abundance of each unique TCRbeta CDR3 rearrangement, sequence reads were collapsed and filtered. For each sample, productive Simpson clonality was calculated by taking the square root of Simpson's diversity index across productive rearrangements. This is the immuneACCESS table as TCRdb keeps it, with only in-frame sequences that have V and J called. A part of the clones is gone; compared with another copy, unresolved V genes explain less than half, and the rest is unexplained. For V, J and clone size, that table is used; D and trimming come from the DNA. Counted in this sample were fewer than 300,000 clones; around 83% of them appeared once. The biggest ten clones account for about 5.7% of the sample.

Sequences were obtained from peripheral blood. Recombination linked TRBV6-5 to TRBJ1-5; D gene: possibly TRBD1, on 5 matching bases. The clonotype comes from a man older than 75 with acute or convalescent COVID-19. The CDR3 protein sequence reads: CASRGTEGGNQPQHF. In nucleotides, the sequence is TGTGCCAGCAGGGGGACGGAGGGCGGCAATCAGCCCCAGCATTTT.